These T cell receptor beta chains were read from a single sample in a study of T cells in Graves' hyperthyroidism and ophthalmopathy. TCRdb reprocessed the multiplex PCR reads via MiXCR and lists one record per CDR3 protein. The data hold 490,000 or so distinct CDR3 sequences, with about 15% observed a single time. Sequencing used blood. Receptor source: a young woman with Graves' ophthalmopathy. Both conserved end residues are part of each CDR3. The D gene is left open where the match is weak. Clone sizes are given selectively: once, few, many, or a class where the clone is expanded.

>TRBV2|many|15|TRBJ2-3|TRBD2
CASSETSASTDTQYF
TGTGCCAGCAGTGAAACTAGCGCTAGCACAGATACGCAGTATTTT
>TRBV5-6|many|13|TRBJ2-7|.
CASSFTETYEQYF
TGTGCCAGCAGCTTTACAGAGACCTACGAGCAGTACTTC
>TRBV5-6|many|16|TRBJ1-1|.
CASSLLSASMNTEAFF
TGTGCCAGCAGCTTATTATCGGCGTCCATGAACACTGAAGCTTTCTTT
>TRBV5-1|many|14|TRBJ2-1|.
CASSLGLPNNEQFF
TGCGCCAGCAGCTTGGGCCTCCCGAACAATGAGCAGTTCTTC
>TRBV7-3|.|17|TRBJ2-2|TRBD1
CASSAYPGQGKTGELFF
TGTGCCAGCAGCGCATACCCGGGACAGGGAAAAACCGGGGAGCTGTTTTTT
>TRBV3-1|.|15|TRBJ2-7|TRBD2
CASSQRGGLTYEQYF
TGTGCCAGCAGCCAGCGGGGGGGCCTCACCTACGAGCAGTACTTC
>TRBV10-3|few|12|TRBJ2-2|.
CASRADTGELFF
TGTGCCAGCCGGGCCGACACCGGGGAGCTGTTTTTT
>TRBV11-3|many|14|TRBJ2-1|.
CASSLDGLRNEQFF
TGTGCCAGCAGCTTAGACGGACTAAGGAATGAGCAGTTCTTC
>TRBV18|.|15|TRBJ2-2|TRBD1
CASSPRDRGSGELFF
TGTGCCAGCTCACCGAGGGACAGGGGATCCGGGGAGCTGTTTTTT
>TRBV7-2|few|16|TRBJ2-5|TRBD2
CASSWAGAGVQETQYF
TGTGCCAGCAGCTGGGCCGGCGCGGGGGTCCAAGAGACCCAGTACTTC
>TRBV4-2|.|15|TRBJ2-2|TRBD1
CASSQEETGAGELFF
TGTGCCAGCAGCCAGGAGGAAACAGGGGCCGGGGAGCTGTTTTTT
>TRBV6-9|.|12|TRBJ2-7|.
CASSYRPYEQYF
TGTGCCAGCAGTTACAGGCCCTACGAGCAGTACTTC
>TRBV29-1|few|12|TRBJ2-1|.
CSALLTPHEQFF
TGCAGCGCCCTCCTCACCCCCCATGAGCAGTTCTTC
>TRBV19|many|15|TRBJ1-1|.
CASAIERRVRTEAFF
TGTGCCAGTGCTATCGAACGGCGGGTACGCACTGAAGCTTTCTTT
>TRBV28|.|14|TRBJ1-3|.
CASSLSRTGNTIYF
TGTGCCAGCAGTTTGAGCAGAACTGGAAACACCATATATTTT
>TRBV18|many|15|TRBJ2-1|TRBD2
CASSLSGSTYNEQFF
TGTGCCAGCTCACTCAGCGGGAGCACCTACAATGAGCAGTTCTTC
>TRBV28|many|15|TRBJ1-6|.
CASSPSGGPHSPLHF
TGTGCCAGCAGCCCCTCGGGGGGGCCGCATTCACCCCTCCACTTT
>TRBV6-1|many|14|TRBJ2-4|.
CASRLAGSSDIQYF
TGTGCCAGCAGGTTGGCAGGGTCCTCCGACATTCAGTACTTC
>TRBV5-1|.|14|TRBJ1-6|.
CASSFSGEYSPLHF
TGCGCCAGCAGCTTTTCAGGGGAATATTCACCCCTCCACTTT
>TRBV7-3|many|14|TRBJ2-1|.
CASSLRSGHNEQFF
TGTGCCAGCAGCCTAAGGTCGGGCCACAATGAGCAGTTCTTC
>TRBV6-1|.|15|TRBJ1-1|.
CASSGPPGEDTEAFF
TGTGCCAGCAGCGGGCCACCGGGTGAGGACACTGAAGCTTTCTTT
>TRBV14|few|14|TRBJ1-4|.
CASSLTGNNEKLFF
TGTGCCAGCAGCCTCACAGGGAATAATGAAAAACTGTTTTTT
>TRBV29-1|few|15|TRBJ2-1|.
CSVHPRGAPHNEQFF
TGCAGCGTTCATCCCAGGGGAGCTCCACACAATGAGCAGTTCTTC
>TRBV28|few|14|TRBJ2-2|.
CASSLIRRKEKLFF
TGTGCCAGCAGTTTAATAAGGAGAAAGGAAAAGCTGTTTTTT
>TRBV7-9|few|16|TRBJ2-5|TRBD2
CASSQAGTSGQETQYF
TGTGCCAGCAGCCAAGCCGGGACTAGCGGTCAAGAGACCCAGTACTTC
>TRBV27|many|14|TRBJ2-1|.
CASSQDSYYNEQFF
TGTGCCAGCAGTCAGGATAGCTATTACAATGAGCAGTTCTTC
>TRBV5-1|.|13|TRBJ2-3|TRBD2
CASRAGGQDTQYF
TGCGCCAGTCGAGCGGGAGGGCAAGATACGCAGTATTTT
>TRBV25-1|.|16|TRBJ1-1|.
CAGSEGFGVWNTEAFF
TGTGCCGGCAGTGAAGGTTTCGGGGTGTGGAACACTGAAGCTTTCTTT
>TRBV6-2/TRBV6-3|many|17|TRBJ2-1|TRBD2
CASSYDPGTSGYNEQFF
TGTGCCAGCAGTTATGATCCCGGGACTAGCGGCTACAATGAGCAGTTCTTC
>TRBV20-1|many|12|TRBJ2-7|TRBD2
CSASGRGYEQYF
TGCAGTGCTAGCGGGAGGGGTTACGAGCAGTACTTC
>TRBV7-8|.|16|TRBJ2-1|TRBD2
CASNLEAGGLSNEQFF
TGTGCCAGCAACTTAGAGGCGGGAGGGCTTTCAAATGAGCAGTTCTTC
>TRBV4-2|few|14|TRBJ2-1|.
CASSQEDAGGEQFF
TGTGCCAGCAGCCAAGAGGACGCGGGCGGCGAGCAGTTCTTC
>TRBV29-1|few|14|TRBJ1-1|TRBD1
CSAQTGGSNTEAFF
TGCAGCGCCCAAACAGGGGGTTCGAACACTGAAGCTTTCTTT
>TRBV12-3/TRBV12-4|few|12|TRBJ1-5|.
CASRGRNQPQHF
TGTGCCAGCAGGGGACGTAATCAGCCCCAGCATTTT
>TRBV5-1|many|15|TRBJ1-4|.
CASSSDGQPDEKLFF
TGCGCCAGCAGCTCGGACGGACAGCCCGATGAAAAACTGTTTTTT
>TRBV6-2/TRBV6-3|many|14|TRBJ1-1|TRBD1
CASNLRDREEEAFF
TGTGCCAGCAACCTCCGGGACAGGGAGGAGGAAGCTTTCTTT
>TRBV6-4|.|16|TRBJ2-7|.
CASRTARDRRSHEQYF
TGTGCCAGCAGGACGGCCCGGGACCGCCGGAGTCACGAGCAGTACTTC
>TRBV20-1|.|14|TRBJ1-6|.
CSARVGNGNSPLHF
TGCAGTGCTAGAGTAGGGAACGGAAATTCACCCCTCCACTTT
>TRBV20-1|many|15|TRBJ2-3|TRBD2
CSAAGGGETYDTQYF
TGCAGTGCTGCCGGGGGGGGGGAGACGTATGATACGCAGTATTTT
>TRBV18|.|14|TRBJ2-3|.
CASSGGLVQDTQYF
TGTGCCAGCTCAGGGGGCCTCGTTCAAGATACGCAGTATTTT
>TRBV6-1|few|17|TRBJ2-5|TRBD2
CASSSWVTSGIQETQYF
TGTGCCAGCAGTTCATGGGTTACTAGCGGGATTCAAGAGACCCAGTACTTC
>TRBV28|few|13|TRBJ2-7|.
CASREQGFNEQYF
TGTGCCAGCAGAGAACAGGGTTTCAACGAGCAGTACTTC